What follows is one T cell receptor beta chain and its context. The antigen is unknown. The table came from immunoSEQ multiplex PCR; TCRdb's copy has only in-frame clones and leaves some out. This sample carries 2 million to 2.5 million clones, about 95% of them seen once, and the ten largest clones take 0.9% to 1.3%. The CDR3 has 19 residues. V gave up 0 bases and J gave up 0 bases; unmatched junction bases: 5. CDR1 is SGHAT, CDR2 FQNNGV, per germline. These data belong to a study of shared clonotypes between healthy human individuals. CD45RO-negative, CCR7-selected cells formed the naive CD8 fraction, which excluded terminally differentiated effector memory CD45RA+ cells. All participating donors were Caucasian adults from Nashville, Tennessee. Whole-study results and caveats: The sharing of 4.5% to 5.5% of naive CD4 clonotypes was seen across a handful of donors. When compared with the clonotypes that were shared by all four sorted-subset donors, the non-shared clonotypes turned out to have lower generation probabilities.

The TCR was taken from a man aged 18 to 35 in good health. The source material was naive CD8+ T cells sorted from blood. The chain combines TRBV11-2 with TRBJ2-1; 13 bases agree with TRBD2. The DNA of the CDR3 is TGTGCCAGCAGCTTAGACGCCGGACTAGCGGGAGTCTCCTACAATGAGCAGTTCTTC. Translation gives CASSLDAGLAGVSYNEQFF.